This is a list of T cell receptor beta chains from one sample in a study of T-cell reconstitution after alpha-beta-depleted transplantation in children. One entry per CDR3 protein, called by TCRdb with MiXCR from the PCR reads. The sample has almost 500,000 distinct CDR3 sequences; around 12% are singletons. Sample: PBMCs from the stem cell graft donor, taken from the stem cell graft. Receptors originate from a human donor who donated a stem cell graft to a child with combined immunodeficiency. Each CDR3 is given with its conserved first and last residue. A D gene is named only where the DNA matches it firmly. The size of a clone is reported for some rows only, either as once, few or many, or as a class for expanded clones.

d_call: .
clone_size: .
j_call: TRBJ1-1
v_call: TRBV30
cdr3_length: 11
cdr3_nt: TGTGCCTGGGACCAGAACACTGAAGCTTTCTTT
cdr3_aa: CAWDQNTEAFF

d_call: .
clone_size: .
j_call: TRBJ2-1
v_call: TRBV12-3/TRBV12-4
cdr3_length: 16
cdr3_nt: TGTGCCAGCAGTCTCCTAACCGGGACTGGACACAATGAGCAGTTCTTC
cdr3_aa: CASSLLTGTGHNEQFF

d_call: .
clone_size: many
j_call: TRBJ2-2
v_call: TRBV12-3/TRBV12-4
cdr3_length: 13
cdr3_nt: TGTGCCAGCAGTTGGCGGAACACCGGGGAGCTGTTTTTT
cdr3_aa: CASSWRNTGELFF

d_call: TRBD1
clone_size: few
j_call: TRBJ1-5
v_call: TRBV7-2
cdr3_length: 16
cdr3_nt: TGTGCCAGCAGCATGACAGGGCTTTTGCCTAATCAGCCCCAGCATTTT
cdr3_aa: CASSMTGLLPNQPQHF

d_call: .
clone_size: many
j_call: TRBJ1-5
v_call: TRBV15
cdr3_length: 15
cdr3_nt: TGTGCCACCAGCAGAGATCTAGGAGGGGATCAGCCCCAGCATTTT
cdr3_aa: CATSRDLGGDQPQHF

d_call: .
clone_size: once
j_call: TRBJ1-1
v_call: TRBV7-2
cdr3_length: 14
cdr3_nt: TGTGCCAGCAGCTTACGGACATCGAACACTGAAGCTTTCTTT
cdr3_aa: CASSLRTSNTEAFF

d_call: TRBD1
clone_size: .
j_call: TRBJ2-7
v_call: TRBV6-1
cdr3_length: 14
cdr3_nt: TGTGCCAGCACCCCACAGGGGCGCTCCTACGAGCAGTACTTC
cdr3_aa: CASTPQGRSYEQYF

d_call: .
clone_size: many
j_call: TRBJ1-1
v_call: TRBV2
cdr3_length: 14
cdr3_nt: TGTGCCAGCAGTATACAGGGATGGAACACTGAAGCTTTCTTT
cdr3_aa: CASSIQGWNTEAFF

d_call: TRBD2
clone_size: .
j_call: TRBJ2-1
v_call: TRBV7-9
cdr3_length: 17
cdr3_nt: TGTGCCAGCAGCTCAATCCTAGCGGGAGACTGGGACAATGAGCAGTTCTTC
cdr3_aa: CASSSILAGDWDNEQFF

d_call: .
clone_size: many
j_call: TRBJ2-5
v_call: TRBV29-1
cdr3_length: 15
cdr3_nt: TGCAGCGTTGAAGGGGATCGGGGGAACCAAGAGACCCAGTACTTC
cdr3_aa: CSVEGDRGNQETQYF

d_call: .
clone_size: many
j_call: TRBJ2-3
v_call: TRBV9
cdr3_length: 13
cdr3_nt: TGTGCCAGCAGCGTAGGAGTCGGGGATACGCAGTATTTT
cdr3_aa: CASSVGVGDTQYF

d_call: .
clone_size: many
j_call: TRBJ2-5
v_call: TRBV12-3/TRBV12-4
cdr3_length: 16
cdr3_nt: TGTGCCAGCAGTTTAGTCCACCCGGATAGAATGGAGACCCAGTACTTC
cdr3_aa: CASSLVHPDRMETQYF

d_call: TRBD1
clone_size: once
j_call: TRBJ2-5
v_call: TRBV5-1
cdr3_length: 16
cdr3_nt: TGCGCCAGCAGCTCAATCCGGGACAGGGGGCAAGAGACCCAGTACTTC
cdr3_aa: CASSSIRDRGQETQYF

d_call: TRBD1
clone_size: few
j_call: TRBJ2-7
v_call: TRBV7-9
cdr3_length: 13
cdr3_nt: TGTGCCAGCAGCTTGGGGACAGCTCACGAGCAGTACTTC
cdr3_aa: CASSLGTAHEQYF

d_call: .
clone_size: .
j_call: TRBJ2-5
v_call: TRBV6-1
cdr3_length: 14
cdr3_nt: TGTGCCAGCACCATAAGCGTGTACCAAGAGACCCAGTACTTC
cdr3_aa: CASTISVYQETQYF

d_call: .
clone_size: many
j_call: TRBJ2-7
v_call: TRBV7-7
cdr3_length: 13
cdr3_nt: TGTGCTAGCAGCTTAGCTCGGGGTGACGAGCAGTACTTC
cdr3_aa: CASSLARGDEQYF

d_call: TRBD1
clone_size: few
j_call: TRBJ1-3
v_call: TRBV6-1
cdr3_length: 16
cdr3_nt: TGTGCCAGCAGATTGACAGGGTCCATCAGGGAAAACACCATATATTTT
cdr3_aa: CASRLTGSIRENTIYF

d_call: .
clone_size: many
j_call: TRBJ1-1
v_call: TRBV18
cdr3_length: 14
cdr3_nt: TGTGCCAGCTCACCACAGGGACCGAACACTGAAGCTTTCTTT
cdr3_aa: CASSPQGPNTEAFF

d_call: TRBD2
clone_size: many
j_call: TRBJ2-1
v_call: TRBV20-1
cdr3_length: 14
cdr3_nt: TGCAGTGCGAGGCGGGGGGGCTCCTACAATGAGCAGTTCTTC
cdr3_aa: CSARRGGSYNEQFF

d_call: .
clone_size: few
j_call: TRBJ2-7
v_call: TRBV20-1
cdr3_length: 14
cdr3_nt: TGCAGTGCTAGAGATTACAGGACCCCCTACGAGCAGTACTTC
cdr3_aa: CSARDYRTPYEQYF

d_call: TRBD1
clone_size: .
j_call: TRBJ2-5
v_call: TRBV12-3/TRBV12-4
cdr3_length: 15
cdr3_nt: TGTGCCAGCAGTTCAACCAGGGGGTCTCAAGAGACCCAGTACTTC
cdr3_aa: CASSSTRGSQETQYF

d_call: .
clone_size: many
j_call: TRBJ2-3
v_call: TRBV18
cdr3_length: 11
cdr3_nt: TGTGCCAGCTCACCCGAAGATACGCAGTATTTT
cdr3_aa: CASSPEDTQYF

d_call: .
clone_size: .
j_call: TRBJ1-2
v_call: TRBV2
cdr3_length: 11
cdr3_nt: TGTGCCAGCAGTGAGGAGGAAGGCTACACCTTC
cdr3_aa: CASSEEEGYTF

d_call: TRBD1
clone_size: .
j_call: TRBJ2-3
v_call: TRBV6-2/TRBV6-3
cdr3_length: 18
cdr3_nt: TGTGCCAGCAGTGACCCATCTGGGACAGGGATCCTACCAGATACGCAGTATTTT
cdr3_aa: CASSDPSGTGILPDTQYF

d_call: .
clone_size: .
j_call: TRBJ2-1
v_call: TRBV12-3/TRBV12-4
cdr3_length: 14
cdr3_nt: TGTGCCAGCAGCCCGAGTGGCCCTGCAGGTGAGCAGTTCTTC
cdr3_aa: CASSPSGPAGEQFF

d_call: .
clone_size: once
j_call: TRBJ2-5
v_call: TRBV20-1
cdr3_length: 16
cdr3_nt: TGCAGTGCTAGAGATTTATTCTCGCAGCACCAAGAGACCCAGTACTTC
cdr3_aa: CSARDLFSQHQETQYF

d_call: .
clone_size: .
j_call: TRBJ1-3
v_call: TRBV6-1
cdr3_length: 16
cdr3_nt: TGTGCCAGCAGTAAAGACACAGGGTTCTCTGGAAACACCATATATTTT
cdr3_aa: CASSKDTGFSGNTIYF

d_call: .
clone_size: many
j_call: TRBJ2-3
v_call: TRBV29-1
cdr3_length: 15
cdr3_nt: TGCAGCGTTGAAGGTAACTTACCCATTGGAGATACGCAGTATTTT
cdr3_aa: CSVEGNLPIGDTQYF

d_call: .
clone_size: few
j_call: TRBJ1-5
v_call: TRBV27
cdr3_length: 15
cdr3_nt: TGTGCCAGCAGTTTAGGGGGCTATCCTGATCAGCCCCAGCATTTT
cdr3_aa: CASSLGGYPDQPQHF

d_call: .
clone_size: few
j_call: TRBJ2-1
v_call: TRBV5-5
cdr3_length: 13
cdr3_nt: TGTGCCAGCAGCTTGGCCCCAGCCGATGAGCAGTTCTTC
cdr3_aa: CASSLAPADEQFF

d_call: .
clone_size: once
j_call: TRBJ2-5
v_call: TRBV11-2
cdr3_length: 14
cdr3_nt: TGTGCCAGCAGCTTAGGAGACCTCAGGGGGACCCAGTACTTC
cdr3_aa: CASSLGDLRGTQYF

d_call: TRBD1
clone_size: many
j_call: TRBJ2-5
v_call: TRBV20-1
cdr3_length: 15
cdr3_nt: TGCAGTGCTAGTGGGAGACAGGGTAACCAAGAGACCCAGTACTTC
cdr3_aa: CSASGRQGNQETQYF

d_call: TRBD1
clone_size: many
j_call: TRBJ2-7
v_call: TRBV12-3/TRBV12-4
cdr3_length: 15
cdr3_nt: TGTGCCAGCAGTTCTTCCGGGACAGGGAACTACGAGCAGTACTTC
cdr3_aa: CASSSSGTGNYEQYF

d_call: .
clone_size: many
j_call: TRBJ2-3
v_call: TRBV4-2
cdr3_length: 16
cdr3_nt: TGTGCCAGCAGCCAAGGGGCAGGGGCACACACAGATACGCAGTATTTT
cdr3_aa: CASSQGAGAHTDTQYF

d_call: TRBD1
clone_size: few
j_call: TRBJ1-1
v_call: TRBV6-2/TRBV6-3
cdr3_length: 16
cdr3_nt: TGTGCCAGCAGTCCGGGACAGCGGTCTGACGGCACTGAAGCTTTCTTT
cdr3_aa: CASSPGQRSDGTEAFF

d_call: TRBD1
clone_size: few
j_call: TRBJ2-1
v_call: TRBV24-1
cdr3_length: 16
cdr3_nt: TGTGCCACCAGTGACCGGACAGGGGCGCGAGGCAATGAGCAGTTCTTC
cdr3_aa: CATSDRTGARGNEQFF

d_call: .
clone_size: few
j_call: TRBJ2-1
v_call: TRBV5-6
cdr3_length: 15
cdr3_nt: TGTGCCAGCAGCTTCCTACCCCAGCAGAACAATGAGCAGTTCTTC
cdr3_aa: CASSFLPQQNNEQFF

d_call: TRBD2
clone_size: .
j_call: TRBJ2-1
v_call: TRBV9
cdr3_length: 17
cdr3_nt: TGTGCCAGCAGCGTAGGTAGCGGGAGGGCCTCCTACAATGAGCAGTTCTTC
cdr3_aa: CASSVGSGRASYNEQFF

d_call: .
clone_size: .
j_call: TRBJ2-1
v_call: TRBV20-1
cdr3_length: 15
cdr3_nt: TGCAGTGCTCCGCGGAGGGCTAGCGAATACAATGAGCAGTTCTTC
cdr3_aa: CSAPRRASEYNEQFF

d_call: TRBD2
clone_size: .
j_call: TRBJ2-4
v_call: TRBV12-3/TRBV12-4
cdr3_length: 19
cdr3_nt: TGTACCAGCAGCTCCACAGGCGGGTATTTTGGGCGGGGGTTTGGCATTCAGTACTTC
cdr3_aa: CTSSSTGGYFGRGFGIQYF

d_call: TRBD2
clone_size: .
j_call: TRBJ2-1
v_call: TRBV14
cdr3_length: 17
cdr3_nt: TGTGCCAGCAGCCCCGGACTAGCGGGAGGGGGCCACAATGAGCAGTTCTTC
cdr3_aa: CASSPGLAGGGHNEQFF

d_call: .
clone_size: .
j_call: TRBJ2-1
v_call: TRBV7-3
cdr3_length: 14
cdr3_nt: TGTGCCAGCAGCCGCCCCTTTGGCGGCAATGAGCAGTTCTTC
cdr3_aa: CASSRPFGGNEQFF

d_call: TRBD2
clone_size: few
j_call: TRBJ2-4
v_call: TRBV4-2
cdr3_length: 20
cdr3_nt: TGTGCCAGCAGCCAAGAGCGAATAGCGGGGGGGATTAGCGCCAAAAACATTCAGTACTTC
cdr3_aa: CASSQERIAGGISAKNIQYF

d_call: TRBD2
clone_size: few
j_call: TRBJ2-7
v_call: TRBV27
cdr3_length: 15
cdr3_nt: TGTGCCAGCAGTTCGGGGACTAGCGGGGCCGGCGAGCAGTACTTC
cdr3_aa: CASSSGTSGAGEQYF

d_call: TRBD1
clone_size: .
j_call: TRBJ1-1
v_call: TRBV12-3/TRBV12-4
cdr3_length: 15
cdr3_nt: TGTGCCAGCAGTACACCACAGGGGTTTGGCACTGAAGCTTTCTTT
cdr3_aa: CASSTPQGFGTEAFF

d_call: TRBD1
clone_size: many
j_call: TRBJ2-7
v_call: TRBV12-3/TRBV12-4
cdr3_length: 13
cdr3_nt: TGTGCCAGCAGCCCAAGACAGGGGAACGAGCAGTACTTC
cdr3_aa: CASSPRQGNEQYF

d_call: TRBD2
clone_size: many
j_call: TRBJ2-1
v_call: TRBV5-1
cdr3_length: 15
cdr3_nt: TGCGCCAGCAGCTGGGGACTAGCGGGAAGCAATGAGCAGTTCTTC
cdr3_aa: CASSWGLAGSNEQFF

d_call: .
clone_size: .
j_call: TRBJ2-7
v_call: TRBV11-2
cdr3_length: 17
cdr3_nt: TGTGCCAGCAGCTTAAGAGGGGCAGCTCTTGGCACCTACGAGCAGTACTTC
cdr3_aa: CASSLRGAALGTYEQYF

d_call: .
clone_size: many
j_call: TRBJ2-1
v_call: TRBV12-3/TRBV12-4
cdr3_length: 15
cdr3_nt: TGTGCCAGCAGTTTAGGGGCAGGGCCCGGTGGGGGGCAGTTCTTC
cdr3_aa: CASSLGAGPGGGQFF

d_call: TRBD1
clone_size: .
j_call: TRBJ2-1
v_call: TRBV2
cdr3_length: 17
cdr3_nt: TGTGCCAGCTGCTCTACAACCGGGACAGGGAGTATGGGTGAGCAGTTCTTC
cdr3_aa: CASCSTTGTGSMGEQFF

d_call: TRBD2
clone_size: .
j_call: TRBJ2-7
v_call: TRBV12-3/TRBV12-4
cdr3_length: 15
cdr3_nt: TGTGCCAGCAGTTTGAATAGCGGGAGCCCCCGCGAGCAGTACTTC
cdr3_aa: CASSLNSGSPREQYF

d_call: TRBD1
clone_size: many
j_call: TRBJ1-1
v_call: TRBV12-3/TRBV12-4
cdr3_length: 16
cdr3_nt: TGTGCCAGCAGTTACGGAGGACAGGCTATGAACACTGAAGCTTTCTTT
cdr3_aa: CASSYGGQAMNTEAFF

d_call: .
clone_size: .
j_call: TRBJ2-5
v_call: TRBV4-2
cdr3_length: 15
cdr3_nt: TGTGCCAGCAGCCAAGAGGCGCGGGGGCGGGAGACCCAGTACTTC
cdr3_aa: CASSQEARGRETQYF

d_call: .
clone_size: few
j_call: TRBJ1-1
v_call: TRBV7-9
cdr3_length: 14
cdr3_nt: TGTGCCAGCAGCTTAGTACAGACGAACACTGAAGCTTTCTTT
cdr3_aa: CASSLVQTNTEAFF

d_call: .
clone_size: .
j_call: TRBJ2-1
v_call: TRBV20-1
cdr3_length: 14
cdr3_nt: TGCAGTGCTAGAGATTACCCCCTCGCGAATGAGCAGTTCTTC
cdr3_aa: CSARDYPLANEQFF

d_call: .
clone_size: few
j_call: TRBJ2-4
v_call: TRBV7-9
cdr3_length: 13
cdr3_nt: TGTGCCAGCACTTCAACGGCCAAAAACATTCAGTACTTC
cdr3_aa: CASTSTAKNIQYF

d_call: .
clone_size: few
j_call: TRBJ2-7
v_call: TRBV27
cdr3_length: 15
cdr3_nt: TGTGCCAGCTTAGTAAAGGCCAGGGCCTCCTACGAGCAGTACTTC
cdr3_aa: CASLVKARASYEQYF

d_call: .
clone_size: few
j_call: TRBJ1-1
v_call: TRBV3-1
cdr3_length: 13
cdr3_nt: TGTGCCAGCAGCCAGAGGGAGGGGCTCAGAGCTTTCTTT
cdr3_aa: CASSQREGLRAFF

d_call: TRBD2
clone_size: many
j_call: TRBJ2-1
v_call: TRBV20-1
cdr3_length: 17
cdr3_nt: TGCAGTGCTAGAGAAGAATTCCGGGACTACCCTTACAATGAGCAGTTCTTC
cdr3_aa: CSAREEFRDYPYNEQFF